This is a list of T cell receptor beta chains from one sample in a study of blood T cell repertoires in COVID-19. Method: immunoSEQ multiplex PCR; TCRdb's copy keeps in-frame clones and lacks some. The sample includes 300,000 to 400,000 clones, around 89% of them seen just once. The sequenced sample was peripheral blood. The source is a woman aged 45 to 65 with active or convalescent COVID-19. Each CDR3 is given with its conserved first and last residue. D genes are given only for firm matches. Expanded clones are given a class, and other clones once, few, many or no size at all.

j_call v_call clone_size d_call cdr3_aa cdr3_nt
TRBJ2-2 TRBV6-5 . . CASSYVQATGELFF TGTGCCAGCAGTTACGTACAGGCCACCGGGGAGCTGTTTTTT
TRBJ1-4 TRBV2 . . CASKLGEANEKLFF TGTGCCAGCAAGCTAGGGGAGGCTAATGAAAAACTGTTTTTT
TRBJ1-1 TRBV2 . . CASRIQALNTEAFF TGTGCCAGCAGGATACAGGCACTAAACACTGAAGCTTTCTTT
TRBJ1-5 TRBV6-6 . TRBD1 CASSYPGTGDQPQHF TGTGCCAGCAGTTACCCCGGGACAGGCGATCAGCCCCAGCATTTT
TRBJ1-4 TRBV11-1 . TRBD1 CASSPVGQDEKLFF TGTGCCAGCAGCCCCGTGGGACAGGATGAAAAACTGTTTTTT
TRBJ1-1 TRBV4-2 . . CASSRTEGANTEAFF TGTGCCAGCAGCCGCACGGAAGGGGCGAACACTGAAGCTTTCTTT
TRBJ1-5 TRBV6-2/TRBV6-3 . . CASSDSSNQPQHF TGTGCCAGCAGTGACAGTAGCAATCAGCCCCAGCATTTT
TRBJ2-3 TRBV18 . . CASSPPSARTDTQYF TGTGCCAGCTCACCCCCTAGCGCCCGCACAGATACGCAGTATTTT
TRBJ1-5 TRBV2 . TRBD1 CASSRQGARQPQHF TGTGCCAGCAGTCGACAGGGAGCGAGGCAGCCCCAGCATTTT
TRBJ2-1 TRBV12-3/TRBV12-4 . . CASSRERNEQFF TGTGCCAGCAGCCGGGAACGGAATGAGCAGTTCTTC
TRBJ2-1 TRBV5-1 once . CASSSRGRDNNEQFF TGCGCCAGCAGCTCCCGGGGAAGGGACAACAATGAGCAGTTCTTC
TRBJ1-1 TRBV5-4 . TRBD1 CASSLDRGGRTEAFF TGTGCCAGCAGCTTGGACAGGGGAGGTCGAACTGAAGCTTTCTTT
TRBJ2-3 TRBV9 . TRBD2 CASSPGLANTDTQYF TGTGCCAGCAGCCCGGGACTAGCGAACACAGATACGCAGTATTTT
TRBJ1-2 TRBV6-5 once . CASSYWRGRNYGYTF TGTGCCAGCAGTTACTGGAGGGGCCGAAACTATGGCTACACCTTC
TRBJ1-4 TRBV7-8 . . CASSLAGGTNEKLFF TGTGCCAGCAGCTTAGCTGGGGGGACTAATGAAAAACTGTTTTTT
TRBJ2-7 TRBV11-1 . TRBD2 CASSHLTGLVISEQYF TGTGCCAGCAGCCATCTGACGGGACTAGTAATTTCCGAGCAGTACTTC
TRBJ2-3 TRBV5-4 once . CASRRDIDTQYF TGTGCCAGCAGGAGGGATATAGATACGCAGTATTTT
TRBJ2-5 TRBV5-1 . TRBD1 CASSGTGAGDYQETQYF TGCGCCAGCAGCGGGACAGGGGCGGGGGATTACCAAGAGACCCAGTACTTC
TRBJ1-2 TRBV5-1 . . CASTPGHIYGYTF TGCGCCAGCACCCCGGGACACATCTATGGCTACACCTTC
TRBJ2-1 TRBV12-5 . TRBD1 CASGKGQGTYNEQFF TGTGCTAGTGGTAAGGGACAGGGGACGTACAATGAGCAGTTCTTC
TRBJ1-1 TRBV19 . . CASSIANTGLNTEAFF TGTGCCAGTAGTATAGCGAATACAGGGTTGAACACTGAAGCTTTCTTT
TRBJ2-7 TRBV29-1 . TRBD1 CSAGGFREQYF TGCAGCGCAGGGGGCTTTCGCGAGCAGTACTTC
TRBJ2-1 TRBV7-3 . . CASSLTVTAGQFF TGTGCCAGCAGCTTAACGGTGACAGCGGGGCAGTTCTTC
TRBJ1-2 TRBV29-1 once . CSVDPLGYTF TGCAGCGTTGACCCCCTCGGCTACACCTTC
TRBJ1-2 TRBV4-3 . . CASSPTEWRYGYTF TGCGCCAGCAGCCCCACCGAGTGGAGATATGGCTACACCTTC
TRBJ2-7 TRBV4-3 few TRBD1 CASSQDRTGLREQYF TGCGCCAGCAGCCAAGATAGGACAGGGTTGAGGGAGCAGTACTTC
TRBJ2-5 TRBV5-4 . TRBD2 CASSLVSGRADRETQYF TGTGCCAGCAGCTTGGTTAGCGGGAGGGCCGATAGAGAGACCCAGTACTTC
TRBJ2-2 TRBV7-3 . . CASSTGLANTGELFF TGTGCCAGCAGCACCGGACTCGCGAACACCGGGGAGCTGTTTTTT
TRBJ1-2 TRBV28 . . CASSLTRSYGYTF TGTGCCAGCAGTTTAACTAGATCCTATGGCTACACCTTC
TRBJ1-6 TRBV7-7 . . CASSLTPVASRNSPLHF TGTGCTAGCAGCCTAACTCCGGTAGCTTCACGTAATTCACCCCTCCACTTT
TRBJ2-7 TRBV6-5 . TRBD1 CASSYSGTGVYEQYF TGTGCCAGCAGTTACTCCGGGACAGGGGTCTACGAGCAGTACTTC
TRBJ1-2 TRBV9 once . CASNSPGTRGYTF TGTGCCAGCAACTCACCGGGTACTAGGGGCTACACCTTC
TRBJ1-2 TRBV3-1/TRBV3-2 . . CASSQRAGGYTF TGTGCCAGCAGCCAGAGGGCGGGTGGCTACACCTTC
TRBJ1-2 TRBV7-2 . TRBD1 CASSFRTGGDYGYTF TGTGCCAGCAGCTTCCGGACAGGGGGCGATTATGGCTACACCTTC
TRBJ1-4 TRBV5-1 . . CASSLNPSMIEKLFF TGCGCCAGCAGCTTAAATCCGAGTATGATTGAAAAACTGTTTTTT
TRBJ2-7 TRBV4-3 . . CASSQDTEELRYF TGCGCCAGCAGCCAAGATACCGAAGAACTTCGGTACTTC
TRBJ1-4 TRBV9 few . CASSVRGHGNEKLFF TGTGCCAGCAGCGTCAGGGGACACGGTAATGAAAAACTGTTTTTT
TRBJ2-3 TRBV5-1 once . CASSLVGGPTDTQYF TGCGCCAGCAGCTTGGTAGGAGGTCCCACAGATACGCAGTATTTT
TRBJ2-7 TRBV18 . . CASSLQNGVYYEQYF TGTGCCAGCTCACTCCAAAACGGGGTGTACTACGAGCAGTACTTC
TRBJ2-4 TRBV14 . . CASSQGTGGGIQYF TGTGCCAGCAGCCAAGGCACTGGAGGAGGCATTCAGTACTTC
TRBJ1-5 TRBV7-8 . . CASSLREAGHQPQHF TGTGCCAGCAGCTTAAGAGAGGCGGGACATCAGCCCCAGCATTTT
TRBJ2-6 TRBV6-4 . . CASSPQGSGANVLTF TGTGCCAGCAGTCCACAGGGTTCTGGGGCCAACGTCCTGACTTTC
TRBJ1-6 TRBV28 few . CASSFRGSSNSPLHF TGTGCCAGCAGTTTCAGGGGAAGTAGTAATTCACCCCTCCACTTT
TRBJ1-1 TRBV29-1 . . CSVERTVAEAFF TGCAGCGTTGAGCGTACGGTCGCTGAAGCTTTCTTT
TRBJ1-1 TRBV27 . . CASRPQGNTEAFF TGTGCCAGCAGACCACAGGGGAACACTGAAGCTTTCTTT
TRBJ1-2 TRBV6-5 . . CASSYWGGNYGYTF TGTGCCAGCAGTTATTGGGGGGGGAACTATGGCTACACCTTC
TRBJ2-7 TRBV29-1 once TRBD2 CSVVTSGRSTFSYEQYF TGCAGCGTTGTGACTAGCGGGAGGTCTACTTTTTCCTACGAGCAGTACTTC
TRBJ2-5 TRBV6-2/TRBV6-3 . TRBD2 CASSYSSGSDRETQYF TGTGCCAGCAGTTACTCGAGCGGGAGTGATCGAGAGACCCAGTACTTC
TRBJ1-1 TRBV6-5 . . CASSYREDKTEAFF TGTGCCAGCAGTTATCGGGAAGATAAGACTGAAGCTTTCTTT
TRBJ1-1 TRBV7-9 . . CASSLGGSVGTEAFF TGTGCCAGCAGCTTAGGAGGGTCGGTCGGCACTGAAGCTTTCTTT
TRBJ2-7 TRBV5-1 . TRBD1 CASSSNRGNHEQYF TGCGCCAGCAGTTCTAACAGGGGGAACCACGAGCAGTACTTC